This T cell receptor (beta chain) was found in a study of human T cells and chemical hapten exposure. For the study at large: The patients, most of them female, presented with alopecia areata, totalis or universalis. General study findings and limits: Versus controls, significantly more large CDR3 similarity clusters arose from expanded TCRs.

TCRdb recomputed calls from the RACE reads with MiXCR, one row per CDR3 protein. Here the sample spans about 350,000 distinct CDR3 sequences, 5.5% being singletons. Germline lookup yields CDR1 DFQATT and CDR2 SNEGSKA (reference sequence). The CDR3 totals 14 residues. V was trimmed by 4 bases and J by 0 bases, leaving 13 bases between them. The sample holds a few counts of this clonotype. Its specificity is unknown. Time point meaning: pre-sensitization, week 0. Regarding treatment: therapeutic diphenylcyclopropenone sensitization with weekly scalp DPC. The rearrangement uses TRBV20-1 and TRBJ2-7; D unclear. Sequences were derived from whole blood, sampled in connection with sensitization to the hapten diphenylcyclopropenone (DPC). The receptor comes from a woman between 18 and 29 years old with alopecia areata. Some clones in this sample may be carry-over from other donors' samples. Here the CDR3 reads CSATGTDFSYEQYF. CDR3 in DNA: TGCAGTGCTACCGGAACAGACTTCTCCTACGAGCAGTACTTC.